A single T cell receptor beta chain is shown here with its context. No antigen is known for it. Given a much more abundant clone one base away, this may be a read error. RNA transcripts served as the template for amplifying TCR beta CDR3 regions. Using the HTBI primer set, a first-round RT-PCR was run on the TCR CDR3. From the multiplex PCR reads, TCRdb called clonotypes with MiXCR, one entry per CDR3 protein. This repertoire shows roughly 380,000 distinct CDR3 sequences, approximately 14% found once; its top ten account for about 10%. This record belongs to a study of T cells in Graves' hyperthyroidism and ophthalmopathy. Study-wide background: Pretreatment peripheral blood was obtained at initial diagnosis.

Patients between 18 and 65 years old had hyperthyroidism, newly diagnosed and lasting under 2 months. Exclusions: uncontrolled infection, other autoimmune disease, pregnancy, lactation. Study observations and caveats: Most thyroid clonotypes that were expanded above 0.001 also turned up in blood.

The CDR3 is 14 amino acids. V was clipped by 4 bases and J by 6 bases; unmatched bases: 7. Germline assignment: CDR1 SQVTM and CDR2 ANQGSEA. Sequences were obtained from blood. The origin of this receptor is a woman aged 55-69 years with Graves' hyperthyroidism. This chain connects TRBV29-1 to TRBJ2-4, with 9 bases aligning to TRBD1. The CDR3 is CSVGPTGGRNIQYF. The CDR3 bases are TGCAGCGTTGGCCCGACAGGGGGTAGAAACATTCAGTACTTC.